One T cell receptor (beta chain) is described in this entry. This sample is drawn from a study of cytomegalovirus exposure and HLA in healthy donors. Study summary: Inside one of the first data releases sat about 85 million unique TCRs taken from HLA-typed donors.

Per germline, CDR1 MNHNS and CDR2 SASEGT. V shed 1 base and J 7 bases; nucleotides not matched to a gene: 4. The CDR3 contains 15 residues. 60 Vbeta and 13 Jbeta primers were used in PCR. TCRdb keeps only in-frame clones here, not all; method: immunoSEQ multiplex PCR. The data hold approximately 250,000 clones, with around 84% observed a single time. Sequencing input: PBMCs. The chain combines TRBV6-1 with TRBJ1-6; TRBD1 aligns across 7 bases. The receptor was isolated from a girl aged 2 to 10 in good health and CMV-seronegative. CDR3 bases: TGTGCCAGCAGTGAAGTAGGGGGCTTGAATTCACCCCTCCACTTT. Its protein product is CASSEVGGLNSPLHF.